These 20 T cell receptor beta chains share one sample of origin, sequenced in a study of spatial heterogeneity in lung cancer. Time point here: sample taken at primary tumor resection. MiXCR, applied by TCRdb to the 5' RACE reads, yields one record per CDR3 protein. The data hold under 2,500 distinct CDR3 sequences, with approximately 15% observed a single time. This specimen was normal lung tissue next to the tumor, taken at surgery. All receptors derive from a male donor with early-stage non-small cell lung cancer.

By its share, this clonotype is medium-sized. This chain uses TRBV30 with TRBJ2-4; 7 nucleotides agree with TRBD1. This CDR3 has 16 residues. V shed 2 bases and J 0 bases; nucleotides not matched to a gene: 7. CDR1 is GTSNPN, CDR2 SVGIG, per germline (reference sequence). Written as DNA, the CDR3 is TGTGCCTGGAGTCCATACACAGGGGCAGCCAAAAACATTCAGTACTTC. As protein: CAWSPYTGAAKNIQYF.

This clonotype is termed medium-sized. This chain joins TRBV14 and TRBJ2-7, with 7 bases aligning to TRBD1. Germline V gives CDR1 SGHDN, CDR2 FVKESK. With 4 bases clipped from V and 5 bases from J, the junction kept 2 bases outside the gene matches. The CDR3 is 12 residues long. The CDR3 sequence: CASSPGGNEQYF. The CDR3 DNA reads TGTGCCAGCAGCCCAGGGGGAAACGAGCAGTACTTC.

By its share, this clonotype is medium-sized (0.01 to 0.1%). The chain has TRBV3-1 and TRBJ2-7; 7 positions match TRBD2. This CDR3 is 12 amino acids long. Germline V gives CDR1 LGHDT, CDR2 YNNKEL (reference sequence). V lost 3 bases and J lost 10; bases outside the gene matches: 6. The CDR3 spells CASSHSPGLQYF. CDR3 in DNA: TGTGCCAGCAGCCACTCACCGGGACTACAGTACTTC.

This clonotype rates as medium-sized (0.01 to 0.1%). The chain carries TRBV12-3 or TRBV12-4 and TRBJ2-7; no firm D call. The CDR3 length is 12 residues. V was trimmed by 6 bases and J by 3 bases, leaving 9 bases between them. The chain's CDR3 is CASSLGFYEQYF. In DNA, the CDR3 is TGTGCCAGCAGCCTTGGTTTCTACGAGCAGTACTTC.

This clonotype ranks as medium-sized. This sequence joins TRBV6-6 and TRBJ1-3; a possible D gene is TRBD1 (5 bases). CDR3 size: 16 residues. Trimming stripped 1 base from V and 2 bases from J, with 12 bases between. The germline CDR1 and CDR2 sequences are MNHNY and SVGAGI (reference sequence). CDR3 in amino acids: CASSYYVGAAGNTIYF. CDR3 DNA: TGTGCCAGCAGTTACTATGTAGGGGCAGCTGGAAACACCATATATTTT.

The chain recombines TRBV28 with TRBJ1-2; D possibly corresponds to TRBD1 (6 bases). Trimming stripped 6 bases from V and 2 bases from J, with 16 bases between. Germline V gene lookup returns CDR1 MDHEN and CDR2 SYDVKM. The CDR3 has 15 amino acids. The CDR3 sequence is CASSPVGRGNYGYTF. As DNA, the CDR3 is TGTGCCAGCAGCCCCGTGGGCAGGGGCAACTATGGCTACACCTTC.

This clonotype was seen at least ten times. The gene calls are TRBV20-1 and TRBJ1-5; tentative D call: TRBD1 (5 bases). Germline values: CDR1 DFQATT, CDR2 SNEGSKA (reference sequence). The germline V and J ends were trimmed by 4 bases and 6 bases, with 10 bases remaining between them. The CDR3 has 12 residues. The CDR3 sequence: CSAIPGIQPQHF. CDR3 coding DNA: TGCAGTGCTATTCCAGGGATTCAGCCCCAGCATTTT.

This clonotype showed up just a few times. The CDR3 reads CASSPGDRQPQHF. CDR3 DNA: TGTGCCAGCTCACCAGGGGATAGACAGCCCCAGCATTTT. The chain links TRBV18 to TRBJ1-5, with D uncertain. The V and J ends lost 2 bases and 7 bases respectively, with 9 bases between them. Germline loops: CDR1 KGHSH, CDR2 LQKENI. The CDR3 spans 13 residues.

DNA of the CDR3: TGTGCCAGCAGCCGTCTTCGGGGTTCTAACACTGAAGCTTTCTTT. Amino acid sequence: CASSRLRGSNTEAFF. The rearrangement joins TRBV7-3 to TRBJ1-1; D gene unclear. V lost 5 bases to trimming and J lost 2 bases, with 15 bases between them. The CDR3 contains 15 residues. Germline CDR1 reads SGHTA; CDR2 reads FQGTGA. Using reference TRBV7-3 and TRBJ1-1 for the parts outside the CDR3, the full variable domain is GAGVSQTPSNKVTEKGKYVELRCDPISGHTALYWYRQSLGQGPEFLIYFQGTGAADDSGLPNDRFFAVRPEGSVSTLKIQRTERGDSAVYLCASSRLRGSNTEAFFGQGTRLTVV.

This clonotype is termed medium-sized. The chain links TRBV5-5 to TRBJ2-7; TRBD1 agrees at 10 bases. From germline, CDR1 is SGHKS and CDR2 YYEKEE (reference sequence). CDR3 size: 15 residues. V lost 4 bases, J lost 5 bases, and 9 bases stayed unmatched. The chain's CDR3 is CASSTWIGTGDEQYF. The CDR3 DNA follows: TGTGCCAGCAGCACCTGGATCGGGACAGGGGACGAGCAGTACTTC.

A note on this clonotype: A read error may produce the germline difference seen at one junction end. The gene calls are TRBV12-3 or TRBV12-4 and TRBJ1-1, with unresolved D. The CDR3 totals 14 residues. The CDR3 here is CTSSLGGMNTEAFF. In DNA, the CDR3 is TGTACCAGCAGTTTAGGCGGCATGAACACTGAAGCTTTCTTT.

This clonotype was detected many times. The CDR3 is CASSPDRGLPQHF. In DNA, the CDR3 is TGTGCCAGCAGCCCGGACAGGGGATTACCCCAGCATTTT. V gene TRBV7-2 combines with J gene TRBJ1-5; 9 nucleotides match TRBD1. V was pared by 5 bases and J by 10 bases, with 6 bases of the junction left unmatched. The V gene's germline CDR1 is SGHTA and CDR2 FQGNSA. The CDR3 contains 13 residues. Drawing the rest from reference TRBV7-2 and TRBJ1-5, the complete variable domain is GAGVSQSPSNKVTEKGKDVELRCDPISGHTALYWYRQSLGQGLEFLIYFQGNSAPDKSGLPSDRFSAERTGGSVSTLTIQRTQQEDSAVYLCASSPDRGLPQHFGDGTRLSIL.

By frequency in the sample, this clonotype is medium-sized. The rearrangement joins TRBV7-8 to TRBJ1-5; 9 nucleotides line up with TRBD1. The length of the CDR3 is 18 residues. V lost 3 bases, J lost 3 bases, and 12 bases stayed unmatched. Per germline, CDR1 SGHVS and CDR2 FQNEAQ. Here the CDR3 reads CASSFSSLRQGVNQPQHF. The CDR3 DNA follows: TGTGCCAGCAGCTTTAGTTCCCTGCGACAGGGGGTCAATCAGCCCCAGCATTTT.

This clonotype turned up a few times. In DNA form, the CDR3 reads TGCAGTGCTAGAGCCCAGGGGACAGGGCGTCACTATGGCTACACCTTC. It translates to CSARAQGTGRHYGYTF. The chain joins TRBV20-1 to TRBJ1-2; 9 bases map to TRBD1. With V trimmed by 1 base and J by 3 bases, 9 bases remained unmatched. Looked up from germline, CDR1 is DFQATT and CDR2 is SNEGSKA (reference sequence). This CDR3 region has 16 residues.

By proportion, this clonotype is medium-sized. The J gene is TRBJ2-7, the V gene TRBV5-1; D is uncertain. The CDR3 spans 14 residues. V gave up 0 bases and J gave up 0 bases, with 7 bases separating them. The germline gives CDR1 SGHRS, CDR2 YFSETQ. The CDR3 DNA reads TGCGCCAGCAGCTTGGCCTGGAGCTCCTACGAGCAGTACTTC. This gives the protein CASSLAWSSYEQYF.

The V and J genes are TRBV6-5 and TRBJ1-1, with TRBD1 matching 7 bases. With V trimmed by 5 bases and J by 2 bases, 8 bases remained unmatched. Per germline, CDR1 MNHEY and CDR2 SVGAGI. This CDR3 region has 15 residues. The DNA for the CDR3 is TGTGCCAGCAGTCCCCAAGGGGGCCTCAACACTGAAGCTTTCTTT. Its protein is CASSPQGGLNTEAFF.

This rearrangement joins TRBV27 to TRBJ2-5; 13 nucleotides match TRBD2. Trimming removed 3 bases from V and 5 bases from J; junction bases left unmatched: 6. CDR1 and CDR2 (germline): MNHEY, SMNVEV (reference sequence). The CDR3 has 16 residues. CDR3 protein: CASSFRTSGRGETQYF. The CDR3 nucleotides are TGTGCCAGCAGTTTCCGGACTAGCGGGAGAGGGGAGACCCAGTACTTC.

Relative to its sample, this clonotype is medium-sized. The CDR3 loop is CASSYGGGETQYF. DNA of the CDR3: TGTGCCAGCAGTTACGGGGGGGGCGAGACCCAGTACTTC. This chain links TRBV6-6 with TRBJ2-5, with a weak D call TRBD2 (7 bases). The V gene's germline CDR1 is MNHNY and CDR2 SVGAGI (reference sequence). The V end lost 2 bases, the J end lost 5 bases, and 9 bases lay between the germline ends. The CDR3 has 13 residues.

The gene calls are TRBV4-2 and TRBJ2-5; 8 bases fit TRBD2. The ends lost 2 bases at V and 2 bases at J; junction bases unmatched: 7. CDR1 is LGHNA and CDR2 is YNFKEQ in the germline V gene. The CDR3 sequence is 16 residues long. DNA of the CDR3: TGTGCCAGCAGCCAAATGGCGGCGGGGGGTCAAGAGACCCAGTACTTC. Protein product: CASSQMAAGGQETQYF.

This clonotype is medium-sized within its sample. This chain connects TRBV4-1 to TRBJ2-5, with TRBD1 matching over 8 bases. This CDR3 has 13 residues. Germline V CDR1 and CDR2: MGHRA, YSYEKL. Trimming at V came to 5 bases and at J to 2 bases, leaving 1 base not matched to a gene. The CDR3: CASSGQGQETQYF. Written as DNA, the CDR3 is TGCGCCAGCAGCGGACAGGGACAAGAGACCCAGTACTTC.